Below are 30 T cell receptor beta chains sequenced from a single sample in a study of T cells expressing NK-cell markers. TCRdb reprocessed the 5' RACE reads and keeps a single row for each CDR3 protein, giving no DNA. Recorded for this sample: hundreds of thousands of distinct CDR3 sequences. Material: blood T cells: a sorted CD56 or NKG2C T cell subset, CD4+ or CD8+ T cells, or bulk PBMC T cells (not recorded which). Every receptor here comes from a man aged 18 to 35 in good health.

The rearrangement joins TRBV11-2 to TRBJ2-1; TCRdb indicates TRBD1, and absent DNA this call remains unverified. Germline values: CDR1 SGHAT, CDR2 FQNNGV. This CDR3 has 13 residues. This chain's CDR3 is CASSMTGLNEQFF.

The genes are TRBV20-1 and TRBJ2-1; the D call of TRBD2 rests on TCRdb alone, since no DNA is present to check it. This CDR3 is built from 13 residues. Looked up from germline, CDR1 is DFQATT and CDR2 is SNEGSKA (reference sequence). The CDR3 here is CSASGRVAGEQFF.

V is TRBV2 and J is TRBJ1-5; TCRdb proposes TRBD1, but this gene call is untestable without DNA. The CDR3 extends over 13 amino acids. Germline assignment: CDR1 SNHLY and CDR2 FYNNEI. The CDR3 loop is CASRTVSNQPQHF.

This chain joins TRBV10-3 and TRBJ2-3; TCRdb reports TRBD2, a call that lacks DNA to check it against. CDR1 and CDR2 (germline): ENHRY, SYGVKD. The CDR3 covers 16 residues. CDR3 in amino acids: CAISDLRLAGENTQYF.

The V gene is TRBV7-9, the J gene TRBJ1-3; TCRdb reports TRBD1, a call that lacks DNA to check it against. Germline V gene data show CDR1 as SEHNR and CDR2 as FQNEAQ (reference sequence). The CDR3 sequence is 15 residues long. CDR3 amino acids: CASSNWDSSGNTIYF.

The J gene is TRBJ2-3, the V gene TRBV4-2; TCRdb names TRBD2, which stays unverified in the absence of DNA. CDR1 is LGHNA, CDR2 YNFKEQ, per germline. The CDR3 sequence is 16 residues long. This CDR3 reads CASSQGPREGTDTQYF.

This chain joins TRBV27 and TRBJ2-7; checking the TCRdb D call of TRBD2 is not possible without DNA. Germline lookup yields CDR1 MNHEY and CDR2 SMNVEV (reference sequence). The CDR3 spans 15 residues. The CDR3 reads CASSRSGTGSYEQYF.

V and J are TRBV7-2 and TRBJ2-2. The germline CDR1 and CDR2 sequences are SGHTA and FQGNSA. The CDR3 contains 13 residues. The CDR3 reads CASMGGDTGELFF.

The V call is TRBV10-3, the J call TRBJ2-1. The CDR3 has 13 residues. Per germline, CDR1 ENHRY and CDR2 SYGVKD. CDR3 region: CAISDPTWNEQFF.

The chain carries TRBV4-2 and TRBJ1-2; TCRdb lists TRBD1, though no DNA is available to test this call. The CDR3 is made up of 15 amino acids. Germline V gives CDR1 LGHNA, CDR2 YNFKEQ. The CDR3 loop reads CASSQTTSDRDGYTF.

The chain recombines TRBV6-1 with TRBJ2-5; TCRdb returns TRBD1, unconfirmable since there is no DNA. The CDR3 consists of 14 residues. The germline V gene encodes CDR1 MNHNS and CDR2 SASEGT. The CDR3 spells CASSPGVFQETQYF.

The CDR3 here is CAGRTGSTDTQYF. V is TRBV2 and J is TRBJ2-3; TCRdb reports TRBD1, a call that lacks DNA to check it against. Per germline, CDR1 SNHLY and CDR2 FYNNEI. The CDR3 has 13 amino acids. Combining the CDR3 with reference TRBV2 and TRBJ2-3 gives the whole variable domain EPEVTQTPSHQVTQMGQEVILRCVPISNHLYFYWYRQILGQKVEFLVSFYNNEISEKSEIFDDQFSVERPDGSNFTLKIRSTKLEDSAMYFCAGRTGSTDTQYFGPGTRLTVL.

The chain combines TRBV10-3 with TRBJ1-2. Germline V lookup: CDR1 ENHRY, CDR2 SYGVKD. The CDR3 contains 15 residues. Here the CDR3 reads CAISESTGLGYGYTF.

V gene TRBV20-1 combines with J gene TRBJ2-3; TCRdb's D gene call, TRBD1, goes unchecked for lack of DNA. The CDR3 spans 15 residues. Germline-derived CDR1 and CDR2 are DFQATT and SNEGSKA (reference sequence). CDR3 loop: CSARGFRGSTDTQYF.

The gene calls are TRBV5-6 and TRBJ2-3. CDR1 and CDR2 (germline): SGHDT, YYEEEE. The CDR3 has 12 residues. The CDR3 loop reads CASSFSSNTQYF. The whole variable domain, remainder taken from reference TRBV5-6 and TRBJ2-3, is DAGVTQSPTHLIKTRGQQVTLRCSPKSGHDTVSWYQQALGQGPQFIFQYYEEEERQRGNFPDRFSGHQFPNYSSELNVNALLLGDSALYLCASSFSSNTQYFGPGTRLTVL.

The chain is built from TRBV29-1 and TRBJ2-1; TCRdb indicates TRBD2, and absent DNA this call remains unverified. This CDR3 contains 13 residues. CDR1 is SQVTM, CDR2 ANQGSEA, per germline. This CDR3 reads CSVGSGKTNEQFF.

CDR3 region: CASSRSTGTLKTDTQYF. The genes are TRBV7-9 and TRBJ2-3; the D gene TCRdb calls, TRBD1, cannot be checked with no DNA. The CDR3 consists of 17 residues. CDR1 SEHNR and CDR2 FQNEAQ come from the germline V gene (reference sequence).

The chain is built from TRBV7-9 and TRBJ2-1. The CDR3 runs to 14 residues. Germline V gene data show CDR1 as SEHNR and CDR2 as FQNEAQ (reference sequence). The CDR3 sequence: CASSPRELYNEQFF.

The gene calls are TRBV29-1 and TRBJ2-2; TCRdb selects TRBD1, and the lack of DNA leaves this call unchecked. The germline CDR1 and CDR2 sequences are SQVTM and ANQGSEA. The CDR3 sequence is 14 residues long. CDR3 sequence: CSVSEQGSAGELFF.

V is TRBV14 and J is TRBJ2-3. CDR3 size: 14 residues. Germline CDR1 SGHDN, CDR2 FVKESK. Here the CDR3 reads CASSQEVGTDTQYF.

The rearrangement uses TRBV24-1 and TRBJ2-1; the D call of TRBD1 rests on TCRdb alone, since no DNA is present to check it. There are 12 residues in the CDR3. CDR1 and CDR2 from the germline V gene are KGHDR and SFDVKD. The chain's CDR3 is CATIGTDNEQFF.

The rearrangement uses TRBV20-1 and TRBJ2-3; lacking DNA, the TRBD2 call made by TCRdb goes unchecked. Germline V gene lookup returns CDR1 DFQATT and CDR2 SNEGSKA (reference sequence). This CDR3 is built from 13 residues. The CDR3 is CSGIAGVSDTQYF.

The chain links TRBV12-3 or TRBV12-4 to TRBJ2-1; TCRdb's D gene call, TRBD1, goes unchecked for lack of DNA. This CDR3 has 13 residues. The CDR3 loop reads CASSYRGQGEQFF.

The chain is built from TRBV29-1 and TRBJ2-1. This CDR3 spans 14 amino acids. CDR1 is SQVTM and CDR2 is ANQGSEA in the germline V gene. The chain's CDR3 is CSVDRADWLNEQFF.

V gene TRBV12-3 or TRBV12-4 combines with J gene TRBJ1-5; TCRdb's D call, TRBD1, is unchecked because there is no DNA. There are 17 residues in the CDR3. The CDR3 here is CASSSRQGVGFNQPQHF.

The chain recombines TRBV7-2 with TRBJ2-7; lacking DNA, the TRBD2 call made by TCRdb goes unchecked. The CDR3 covers 15 residues. The germline V gene has CDR1 SGHTA and CDR2 FQGNSA. The CDR3 spells CASSPGVAVTYEQYF.

This chain joins TRBV3-1 and TRBJ2-1; TCRdb's D gene call, TRBD2, goes unchecked for lack of DNA. Germline V gives CDR1 LGHDT, CDR2 YNNKEL (reference sequence). This CDR3 is 19 amino acids long. The CDR3 spells CASSPPPGLAGRGWNEQFF.

The chain carries TRBV5-1 and TRBJ2-1; TCRdb outputs TRBD1, but without DNA this stays unchecked. This CDR3 has 17 amino acids. Germline assignment: CDR1 SGHRS and CDR2 YFSETQ. CDR3 amino acids: CASSLDTGGTGVNEQFF.

The V call is TRBV24-1, the J call TRBJ2-1. Germline CDR1 is KGHDR and CDR2 is SFDVKD. The length of the CDR3 is 12 residues. The CDR3 loop reads CATSDASTAQFF.

The chain joins TRBV12-3 or TRBV12-4 to TRBJ2-1; there is no DNA to check the TCRdb D call of TRBD2. This CDR3 comprises 16 residues. This chain's CDR3 is CASSFLAGDGYNEQFF.